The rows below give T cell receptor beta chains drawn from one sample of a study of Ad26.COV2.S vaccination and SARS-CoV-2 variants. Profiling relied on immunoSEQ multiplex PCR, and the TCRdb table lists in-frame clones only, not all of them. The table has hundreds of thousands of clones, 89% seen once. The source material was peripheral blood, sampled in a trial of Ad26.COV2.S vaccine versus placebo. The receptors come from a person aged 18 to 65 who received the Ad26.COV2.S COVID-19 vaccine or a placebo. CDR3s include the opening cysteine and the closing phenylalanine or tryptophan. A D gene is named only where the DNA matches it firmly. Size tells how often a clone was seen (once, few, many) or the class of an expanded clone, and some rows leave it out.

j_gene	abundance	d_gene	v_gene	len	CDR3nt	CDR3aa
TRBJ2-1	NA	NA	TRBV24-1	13	TGTGCCACCAGTGAACCCTGGGGCTCTCAGCAGTTCTTC	CATSEPWGSQQFF
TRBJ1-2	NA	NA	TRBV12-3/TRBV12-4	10	TGTGCCAGCAGCTCCTTTGGCTACACCTTC	CASSSFGYTF
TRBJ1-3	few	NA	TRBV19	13	TGTGCCAGCGCCGGTGATTTTGGAAACACCATATATTTT	CASAGDFGNTIYF
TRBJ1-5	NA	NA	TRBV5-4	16	TGTGCCAGCAGCTTGGGACCGACAGGTAGAAATCAGCCCCAGCATTTT	CASSLGPTGRNQPQHF
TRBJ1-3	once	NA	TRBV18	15	TGTGCCAGCTCACCGCGACAGGCTTTGGGAAACACCATATATTTT	CASSPRQALGNTIYF
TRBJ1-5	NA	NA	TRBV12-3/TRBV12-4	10	TGTGCCAGCAGTGGTGGTCCCCAGCATTTT	CASSGGPQHF
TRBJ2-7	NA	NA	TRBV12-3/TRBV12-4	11	TGTGCCAGTAGGGCAGCCTACGAGCAGTACTTC	CASRAAYEQYF
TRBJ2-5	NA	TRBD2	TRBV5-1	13	TGCGCCAGCAGCCGGGAGGCCCGAGAGACCCAGTACTTC	CASSREARETQYF
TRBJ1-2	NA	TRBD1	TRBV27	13	TGTGCCAGCAGATTGACAGGGGAAAATGGCTACACCTTC	CASRLTGENGYTF
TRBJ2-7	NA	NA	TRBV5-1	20	TGCGCCAGCAGCTTGGCGGCGGACACCGGAAGCCTAACCCGAACCTACGAGCAGTACTTC	CASSLAADTGSLTRTYEQYF
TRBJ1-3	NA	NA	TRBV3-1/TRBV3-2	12	TGTGCCAGCAGCCAAGAAGGGCACACCATATATTTT	CASSQEGHTIYF
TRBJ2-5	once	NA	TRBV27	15	TGTGCCAGCAGTTTATCGAAGGCTCACCAAGAGACCCAGTACTTC	CASSLSKAHQETQYF
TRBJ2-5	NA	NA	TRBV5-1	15	TGCGCCAGCAGTTTAGCTACAGGGAAGGGGGAGACCCAGTACTTC	CASSLATGKGETQYF
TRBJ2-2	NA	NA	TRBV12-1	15	TGTGCCAGCAGCTTCAGGGGGCTGTCTGACGGGGAGCTGTTTTTT	CASSFRGLSDGELFF
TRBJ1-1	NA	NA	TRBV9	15	TGTGCCAGCAGCGCCACAGGGAGGGGGAACACTGAAGCTTTCTTT	CASSATGRGNTEAFF
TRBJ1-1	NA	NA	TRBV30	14	TGTGCCTGGAGTGTGGGTCCGGGACCCACTGAAGCTTTCTTT	CAWSVGPGPTEAFF
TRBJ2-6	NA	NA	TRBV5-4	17	TGTGCCAGCAGCTTTAGTACCAGGGGTTTTGGGGCCAACGTCCTGACTTTC	CASSFSTRGFGANVLTF
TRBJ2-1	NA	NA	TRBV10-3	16	TGTGCCATCAGTGAGTCTGTAGGGGGGAGGATAGGTGAGCAGTTCTTC	CAISESVGGRIGEQFF
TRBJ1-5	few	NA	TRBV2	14	TGTGCCAGCAGTGGACAGCGTTACCGTCAGCCCCAGCATTTT	CASSGQRYRQPQHF
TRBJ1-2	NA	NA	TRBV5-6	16	TGTGCCAGCAGCTTGAACGGGGAGGTTCCTAACTATGGCTACACCTTC	CASSLNGEVPNYGYTF
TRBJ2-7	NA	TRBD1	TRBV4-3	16	TGCGCCAGCAGCCAAGGGACAGGTCTCATTTCCTACGAGCAGTACTTC	CASSQGTGLISYEQYF
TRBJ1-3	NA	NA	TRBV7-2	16	TGTGCCAGCAGTATGCGGGGCGGGACACTTGGAAACACCATATATTTT	CASSMRGGTLGNTIYF
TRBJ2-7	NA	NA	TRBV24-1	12	TGTGCCACCAGTGATGGCAGTTACGAGCAGTACTTC	CATSDGSYEQYF
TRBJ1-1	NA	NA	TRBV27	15	TGTGCCAGCAGTCGGCAGGGTGAGCGGAACACTGAAGCTTTCTTT	CASSRQGERNTEAFF
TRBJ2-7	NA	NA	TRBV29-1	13	TGCAGCGTCGAAAAGCCGGGGGTTTACGAGCAGTACTTC	CSVEKPGVYEQYF
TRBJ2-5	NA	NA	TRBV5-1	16	TGCGCCAGCAGCTTGGGGGGGACGGGACCCCAAGAGACCCAGTACTTC	CASSLGGTGPQETQYF
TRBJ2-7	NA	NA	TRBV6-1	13	TGTGCCAGCAGTGAACTAGGCCTCTACGAGCAGTACTTC	CASSELGLYEQYF
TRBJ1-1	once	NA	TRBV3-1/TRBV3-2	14	TGTGCCAGCAGCCAAGAGGCAACGGGGGTTGAAGCTTTCTTT	CASSQEATGVEAFF
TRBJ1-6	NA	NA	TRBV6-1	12	TGTGCCAGCAGTGAAATGGGGTTTTCCCTCCACTTT	CASSEMGFSLHF
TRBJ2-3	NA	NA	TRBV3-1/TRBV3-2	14	TGTGCCAGCAGCCCCACTACTAGCACAGATACGCAGTATTTT	CASSPTTSTDTQYF
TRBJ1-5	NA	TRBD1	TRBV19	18	TGTGCCAGTTCCTTATGGTCGACAGGGGCGACCTTTAATCAGCCCCAGCATTTT	CASSLWSTGATFNQPQHF
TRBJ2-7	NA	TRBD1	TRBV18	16	TGTGCCAGCTCACCTCCGGGACAGGGGGTCACCTACGAGCAGTACTTC	CASSPPGQGVTYEQYF